The TCR beta chain under discussion was sequenced for a study of T cells after yellow fever vaccination. Background on the study: SMART-Seq v4 Ultra Low Input prepared the low-cell-number fractions. Overall study results and limits: Clones that expanded after primary vaccination mostly reappeared after the booster (just under 98% CD4, around 87% CD8).

TCRdb re-analysed the 5' RACE reads in MiXCR, keeping a single row per CDR3 protein. The sample holds about 500,000 distinct CDR3 sequences; around 17% are singletons and the top ten take 15% to 20%. V dropped 5 bases and J dropped 4 bases, with 12 bases sitting between them. The CDR3 has 14 amino acids. As for this clonotype: Its specificity is not known.

The sample consisted of PBMCs, taken 5 to 6 days after the first yellow fever vaccination. This receptor was obtained from a man aged 18 to 35 who received the YFV17D yellow fever vaccine. V usage is TRBV12-3 or TRBV12-4 and J usage is TRBJ1-5, with D possibly being TRBD1 (5 bases). CDR3 loop: CASSRPQGNQPQHF. The CDR3 coding sequence is TGTGCCAGCAGTCGGCCCCAGGGAAATCAGCCCCAGCATTTT.